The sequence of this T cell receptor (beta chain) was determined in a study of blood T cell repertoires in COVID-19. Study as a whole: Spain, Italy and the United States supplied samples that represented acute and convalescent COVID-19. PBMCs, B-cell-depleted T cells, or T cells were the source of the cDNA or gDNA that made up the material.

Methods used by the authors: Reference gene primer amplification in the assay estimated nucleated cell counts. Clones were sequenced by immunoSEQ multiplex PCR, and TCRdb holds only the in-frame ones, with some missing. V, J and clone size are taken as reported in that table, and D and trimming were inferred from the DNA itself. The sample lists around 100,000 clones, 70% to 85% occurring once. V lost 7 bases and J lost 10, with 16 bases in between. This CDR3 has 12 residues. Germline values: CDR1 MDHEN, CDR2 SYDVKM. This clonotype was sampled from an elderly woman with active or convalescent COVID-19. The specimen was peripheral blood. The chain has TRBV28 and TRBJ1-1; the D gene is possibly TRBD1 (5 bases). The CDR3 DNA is TGTGCCAGCACCAATAACAGGTTTTCAGCTTTCTTT. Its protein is CASTNNRFSAFF.